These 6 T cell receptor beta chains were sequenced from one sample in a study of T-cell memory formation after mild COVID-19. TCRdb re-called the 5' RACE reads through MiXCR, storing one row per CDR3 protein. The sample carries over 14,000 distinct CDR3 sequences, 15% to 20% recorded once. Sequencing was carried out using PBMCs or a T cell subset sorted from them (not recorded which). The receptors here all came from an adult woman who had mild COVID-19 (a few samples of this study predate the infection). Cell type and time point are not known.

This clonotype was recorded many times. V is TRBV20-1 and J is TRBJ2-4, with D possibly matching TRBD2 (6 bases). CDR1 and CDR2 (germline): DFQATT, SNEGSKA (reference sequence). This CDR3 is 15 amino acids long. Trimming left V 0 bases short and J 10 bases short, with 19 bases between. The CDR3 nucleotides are TGCAGTGCTAGAGATCAAGTGGGACTCTCGGGGATTCAGTACTTC. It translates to CSARDQVGLSGIQYF.

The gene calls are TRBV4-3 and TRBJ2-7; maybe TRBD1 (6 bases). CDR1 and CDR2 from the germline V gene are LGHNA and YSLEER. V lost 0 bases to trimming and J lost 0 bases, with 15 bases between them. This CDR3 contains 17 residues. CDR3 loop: CASSQEQGPESSYEQYF. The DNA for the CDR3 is TGCGCCAGCAGCCAAGAACAGGGACCCGAGAGCTCCTACGAGCAGTACTTC.

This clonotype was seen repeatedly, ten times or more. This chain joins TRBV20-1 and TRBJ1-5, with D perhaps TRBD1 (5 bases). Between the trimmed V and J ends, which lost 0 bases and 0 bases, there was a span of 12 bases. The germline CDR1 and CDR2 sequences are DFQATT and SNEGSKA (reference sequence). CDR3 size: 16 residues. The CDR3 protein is CSARDRGLYSNQPQHF. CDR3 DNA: TGCAGTGCTAGAGATAGGGGACTTTATAGCAATCAGCCCCAGCATTTT.

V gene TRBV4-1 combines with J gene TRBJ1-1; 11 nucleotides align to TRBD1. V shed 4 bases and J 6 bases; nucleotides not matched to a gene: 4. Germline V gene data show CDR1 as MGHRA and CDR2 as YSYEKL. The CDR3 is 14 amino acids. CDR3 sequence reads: CASSLGQGASEAFF. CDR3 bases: TGCGCCAGCAGCCTCGGACAGGGGGCGTCTGAAGCTTTCTTT.

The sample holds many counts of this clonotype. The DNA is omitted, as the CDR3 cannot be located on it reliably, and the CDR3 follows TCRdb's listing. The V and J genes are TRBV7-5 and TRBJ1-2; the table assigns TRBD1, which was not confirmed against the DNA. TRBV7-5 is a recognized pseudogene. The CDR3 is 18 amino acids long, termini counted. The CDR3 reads CISVSEVWWDWEDYGYTF.

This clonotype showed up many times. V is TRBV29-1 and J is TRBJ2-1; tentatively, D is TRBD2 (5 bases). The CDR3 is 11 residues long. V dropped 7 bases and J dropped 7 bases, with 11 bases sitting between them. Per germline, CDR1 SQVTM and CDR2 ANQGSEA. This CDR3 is CSGELANEQFF. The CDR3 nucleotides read TGCAGCGGGGAGCTAGCAAATGAGCAGTTCTTC.